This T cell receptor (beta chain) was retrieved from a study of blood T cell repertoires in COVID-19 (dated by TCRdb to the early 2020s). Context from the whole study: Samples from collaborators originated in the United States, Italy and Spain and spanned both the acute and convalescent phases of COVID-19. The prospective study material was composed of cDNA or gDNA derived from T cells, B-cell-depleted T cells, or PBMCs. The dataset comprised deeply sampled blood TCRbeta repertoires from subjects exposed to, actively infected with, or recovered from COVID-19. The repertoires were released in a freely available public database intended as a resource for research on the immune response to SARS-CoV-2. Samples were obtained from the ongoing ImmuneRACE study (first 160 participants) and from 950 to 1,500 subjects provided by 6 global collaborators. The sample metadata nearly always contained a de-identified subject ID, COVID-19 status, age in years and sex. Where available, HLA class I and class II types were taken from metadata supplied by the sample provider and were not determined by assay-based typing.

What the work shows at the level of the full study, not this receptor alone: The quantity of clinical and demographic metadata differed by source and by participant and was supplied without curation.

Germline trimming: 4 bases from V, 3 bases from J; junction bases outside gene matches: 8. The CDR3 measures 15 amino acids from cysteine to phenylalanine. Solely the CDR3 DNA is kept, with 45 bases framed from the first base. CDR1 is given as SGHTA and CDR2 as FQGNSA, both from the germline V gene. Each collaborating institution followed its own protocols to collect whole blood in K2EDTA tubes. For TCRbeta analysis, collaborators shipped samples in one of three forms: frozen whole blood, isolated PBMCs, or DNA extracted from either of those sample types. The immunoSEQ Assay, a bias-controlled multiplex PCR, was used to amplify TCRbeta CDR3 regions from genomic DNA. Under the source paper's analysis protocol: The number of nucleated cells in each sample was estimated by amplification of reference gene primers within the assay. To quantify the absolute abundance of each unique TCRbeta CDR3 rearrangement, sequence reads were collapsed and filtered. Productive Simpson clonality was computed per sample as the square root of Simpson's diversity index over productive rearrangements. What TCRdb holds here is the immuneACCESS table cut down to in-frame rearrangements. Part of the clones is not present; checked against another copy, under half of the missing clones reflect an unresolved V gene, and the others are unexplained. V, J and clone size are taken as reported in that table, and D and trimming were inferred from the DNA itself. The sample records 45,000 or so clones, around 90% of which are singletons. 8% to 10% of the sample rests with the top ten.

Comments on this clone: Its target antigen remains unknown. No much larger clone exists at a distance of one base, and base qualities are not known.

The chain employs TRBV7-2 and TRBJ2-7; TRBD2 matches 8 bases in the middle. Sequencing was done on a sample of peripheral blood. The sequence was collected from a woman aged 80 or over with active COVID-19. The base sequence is TGTGCCAGCAGCTCCCACCGGGGGGGCCTCTACGAGCAGTACTTC. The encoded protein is CASSSHRGGLYEQYF. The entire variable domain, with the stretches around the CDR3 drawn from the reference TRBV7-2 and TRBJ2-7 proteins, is GAGVSQSPSNKVTEKGKDVELRCDPISGHTALYWYRQSLGQGLEFLIYFQGNSAPDKSGLPSDRFSAERTGGSVSTLTIQRTQQEDSAVYLCASSSHRGGLYEQYFGPGTRLTVT.